Listed below are T cell receptor beta chains from one sample, sequenced in a study of metastatic and nonmetastatic thyroid tumors. MiXCR was used by TCRdb to re-call the PCR reads. The sample has some 32,000 clones, 15% to 20% seen once; the top ten hold more than 6.5%. The sequencing input was blood. The receptors were gathered from a female donor with papillary thyroid cancer or a benign thyroid nodule (not recorded which). Some clones in this sample may be carry-over from other donors' samples. Each CDR3 is given with its conserved first and last residue. The D gene is left open where the match is weak. Clone size is shown for a subset of rows, as once, few, many or a class of expanded clone.

d_gene | j_gene | v_gene | abundance | CDR3nt | CDR3aa
NA | TRBJ2-7 | TRBV20-1 | few | TGCAGTGCTAGTAATTGGGCAGCAGGTTACGAGCAGTACTTC | CSASNWAAGYEQYF
TRBD2 | TRBJ2-7 | TRBV6-1 | NA | TGTGCCAGCAGTAGCGGGAGCTACTACGAGCAGTACTTC | CASSSGSYYEQYF
NA | TRBJ1-1 | TRBV6-1 | NA | TGTGCCAGCAGTGAAGCATTCACAGGGAGGAACACTGAAGCTTTCTTT | CASSEAFTGRNTEAFF
NA | TRBJ2-1 | TRBV20-1 | few | TGCAGTGCTAGAGACCCTGACGGCGACAATGAGCAGTTCTTC | CSARDPDGDNEQFF
NA | TRBJ1-5 | TRBV6-1 | NA | TGTGCCAGCAGTGATGGGGGTTTAGAGCCCCAGCATTTT | CASSDGGLEPQHF
NA | TRBJ2-1 | TRBV28 | NA | TGTGCCAGCAGTGACTTGGGGGTAAGCTCCTACAATGAGCAGTTCTTC | CASSDLGVSSYNEQFF
NA | TRBJ2-7 | TRBV28 | few | TGTGCCAGCACCTCAGGGTTCTGGTCCTACGAGCAGTACTTC | CASTSGFWSYEQYF
NA | TRBJ2-7 | TRBV5-6 | NA | TGTGCCAGCAGCTTCCCCGGGACTGGTTCTAACGAGCAGTACTTC | CASSFPGTGSNEQYF
NA | TRBJ1-5 | TRBV30 | NA | TGTGCCTGGAGTGTACTGGGGGGCGACAATCAGCCCCAGCATTTT | CAWSVLGGDNQPQHF
TRBD2 | TRBJ2-7 | TRBV30 | many | TGTGCCTGGAGTGTATGGTCTAGCGGGAGGACCCACGAGCAGTACTTC | CAWSVWSSGRTHEQYF
NA | TRBJ1-2 | TRBV20-1 | NA | TGCAGTGCTAGATCAGCCGGAGCTAACTATGGCTACACCTTC | CSARSAGANYGYTF
TRBD2 | TRBJ2-3 | TRBV14 | many | TGTGCCAGCAGCCAAGCTTTGGGACTAGCGGGTATGGATACGCAGTATTTT | CASSQALGLAGMDTQYF
NA | TRBJ2-6 | TRBV6-1 | few | TGTGCCAGCCGGAGGGGGGCGCTTGGGGCCAACGTCCTGACTTTC | CASRRGALGANVLTF
NA | TRBJ1-1 | TRBV18 | many | TGTGCCAGCTCACCAGGGGGAGACACTGAAGCTTTCTTT | CASSPGGDTEAFF
NA | TRBJ2-1 | TRBV18 | many | TGTGCCAGCTCACCACCTAGTACAGGGATGCATGAGCAGTTCTTC | CASSPPSTGMHEQFF
NA | TRBJ2-7 | TRBV27 | many | TGTGCCAGTTGGGCGGGATACGGTTCCTACGAGCAGTACTTC | CASWAGYGSYEQYF
TRBD2 | TRBJ2-2 | TRBV18 | many | TGTGCCAGCTCACTCACGACCGGGGTCTTCACTAGCGGGAACACCGGGGAGCTGTTTTTT | CASSLTTGVFTSGNTGELFF
NA | TRBJ1-2 | TRBV6-1 | many | TGTGCCAGCAGTGGGGAGAGAAGGACCTACACCTTC | CASSGERRTYTF
NA | TRBJ2-3 | TRBV3-1 | many | TGTGCCAGCAGTCTCTTCTCGCGGGGGCCCCCAGATACGCAGTATTTT | CASSLFSRGPPDTQYF
TRBD1 | TRBJ1-1 | TRBV6-1 | few | TGTGCCAGCAGGAGGGGGGTTGACAGGGGAGGCACTGAAGCTTTCTTT | CASRRGVDRGGTEAFF
NA | TRBJ1-2 | TRBV5-4 | NA | TGTGCCAGCAGCTTCCCAGATAACTATGGCTACACCTTC | CASSFPDNYGYTF
NA | TRBJ1-3 | TRBV2 | many | TGTGCCAGCAGTGAGTCGGGGACTGGAAACACCATATATTTT | CASSESGTGNTIYF